This is a list of T cell receptor beta chains from one sample in a study of early T cells in non-severe SARS-CoV-2 infection. TCRdb called the 5' RACE reads again in MiXCR, with one record for every CDR3 protein. The table has tens of thousands of distinct CDR3 sequences, around a tenth seen once. Sequencing was carried out using whole blood. The receptors shown here come from an adult who was a healthcare worker with PCR-confirmed SARS-CoV-2 infection or an uninfected control (not recorded which). Each CDR3 is given with its conserved first and last residue. Each record gives: D gene, J gene, clone size, V gene, CDR3 DNA, CDR3 protein. D genes are given only for firm matches. Not all rows give a size; the values are once, few, many and, for expanded clones, a class.

>TRBD2|TRBJ2-1|few|TRBV7-2
TGTGCCAGCAGTGCCAGGGGACTAGCGGGCACTTTTTCCTACAATGAGCAGTTCTTC
CASSARGLAGTFSYNEQFF
>TRBD2|TRBJ2-7|few|TRBV6-5
TGTGCCAGCAGTTACCCGGGACTAGCGGGCCACGAGCAGTACTTC
CASSYPGLAGHEQYF
>NA|TRBJ1-1|few|TRBV2
TGTGCCAGCGCGATCGAGATAGGATACACTGAAGCTTTCTTT
CASAIEIGYTEAFF
>NA|TRBJ1-4|NA|TRBV9
TGTGCCAGCAGCCCGGGGACCCTCAGTAATGAAAAACTGTTTTTT
CASSPGTLSNEKLFF
>NA|TRBJ1-4|many|TRBV7-9
TGTGCCAGCAGCCAATACCAGGTTAATGAAAAACTGTTTTTT
CASSQYQVNEKLFF
>NA|TRBJ2-2|many|TRBV2
TGTGCCAGCAGTCTACAGGGAGCCGGGGAGCTGTTTTTT
CASSLQGAGELFF
>NA|TRBJ2-7|few|TRBV28
TGTGCCAGCAGCTCCCTTATGTCAGGGTCCAACGAGCAGTACTTC
CASSSLMSGSNEQYF
>TRBD2|TRBJ2-3|many|TRBV2
TGTGCCAGCAGTCCGACTAGCGGGACCACAGATACGCAGTATTTT
CASSPTSGTTDTQYF
>NA|TRBJ2-5|few|TRBV14
TGTGCCAGCAGCTACGGGACCCAGTACTTC
CASSYGTQYF
>NA|TRBJ2-3|NA|TRBV10-2
TGCGCCAGCAGGGGGGTTCGTGGCACAGATACGCAGTATTTT
CASRGVRGTDTQYF
>TRBD1|TRBJ2-7|few|TRBV19
TGTGCCAGTAGACCCCCGGGACAGGGGTCCTACGAGCAGTACTTC
CASRPPGQGSYEQYF
>TRBD1|TRBJ1-1|many|TRBV29-1
TGCAGCGCCGCCGGGACAGGGGGCGGCATGTCTGAAGCTTTCTTT
CSAAGTGGGMSEAFF
>NA|TRBJ1-5|NA|TRBV7-8
TGTGCCAGCAGCCCGACAGTTAGGGATCAGCCCCAGCATTTT
CASSPTVRDQPQHF
>TRBD1|TRBJ1-2|many|TRBV5-8
TGTGCCAGCAGCTTGAATTCAGGGGGCCTTTTTTTGGGCTACACCTTC
CASSLNSGGLFLGYTF
>NA|TRBJ2-7|NA|TRBV25-1
TGTGCCAGCAGTGAAGTGGGAGCGGGCGAGCAGTACTTC
CASSEVGAGEQYF